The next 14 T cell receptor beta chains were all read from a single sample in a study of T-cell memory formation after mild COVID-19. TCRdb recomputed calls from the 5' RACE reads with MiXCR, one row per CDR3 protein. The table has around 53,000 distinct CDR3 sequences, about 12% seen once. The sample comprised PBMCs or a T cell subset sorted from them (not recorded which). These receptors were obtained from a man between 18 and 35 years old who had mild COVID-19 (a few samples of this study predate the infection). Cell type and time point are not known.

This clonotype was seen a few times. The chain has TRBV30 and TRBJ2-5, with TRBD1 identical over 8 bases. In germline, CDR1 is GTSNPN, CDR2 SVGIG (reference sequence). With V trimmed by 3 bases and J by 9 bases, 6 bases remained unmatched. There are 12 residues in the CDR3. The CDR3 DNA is TGTGCCTGGAGGGGGACAGGCAAGGCCCAGTACTTC. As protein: CAWRGTGKAQYF.

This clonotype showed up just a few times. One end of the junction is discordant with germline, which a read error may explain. CDR3 protein: CASSLDRGQGKTNF. The CDR3 bases are TGTGCCAGCAGCTTAGATAGGGGACAGGGGAAAACTAACTTC. The chain joins TRBV7-2 to TRBJ2-7; 10 nucleotides match TRBD1. The CDR3 extends over 14 amino acids. CDR1 is SGHTA and CDR2 is FQGNSA in the germline V gene.

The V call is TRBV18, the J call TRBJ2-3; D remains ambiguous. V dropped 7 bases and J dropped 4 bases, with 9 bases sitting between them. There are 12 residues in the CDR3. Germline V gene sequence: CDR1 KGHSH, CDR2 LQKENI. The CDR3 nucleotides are TGTGCCAGCTTCACCATCCCAGATACGCAGTATTTT. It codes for CASFTIPDTQYF. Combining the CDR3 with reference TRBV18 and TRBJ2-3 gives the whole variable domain NAGVMQNPRHLVRRRGQEARLRCSPMKGHSHVYWYRQLPEEGLKFMVYLQKENIIDESGMPKERFSAEFPKEGPSILRIQQVVRGDSAAYFCASFTIPDTQYFGPGTRLTVL.

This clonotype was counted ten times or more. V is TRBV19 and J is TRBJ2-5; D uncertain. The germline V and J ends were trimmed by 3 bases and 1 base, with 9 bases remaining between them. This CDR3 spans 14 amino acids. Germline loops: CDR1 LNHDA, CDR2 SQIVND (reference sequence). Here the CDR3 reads CASSMTVIQETQYF. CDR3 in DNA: TGTGCCAGTAGTATGACGGTTATCCAAGAGACCCAGTACTTC.

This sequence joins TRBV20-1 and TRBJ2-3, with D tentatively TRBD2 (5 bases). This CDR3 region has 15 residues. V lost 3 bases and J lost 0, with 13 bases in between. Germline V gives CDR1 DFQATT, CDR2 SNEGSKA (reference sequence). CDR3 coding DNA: TGCAGTGCTAGGTACGGCGGGCGGAGCACAGATACGCAGTATTTT. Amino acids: CSARYGGRSTDTQYF.

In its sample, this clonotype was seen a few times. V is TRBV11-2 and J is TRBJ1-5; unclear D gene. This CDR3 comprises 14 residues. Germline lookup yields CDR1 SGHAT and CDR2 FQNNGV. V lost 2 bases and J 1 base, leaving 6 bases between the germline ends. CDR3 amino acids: CASSLSASNQPQHF. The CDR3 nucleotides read TGTGCCAGCAGCTTATCCGCCAGCAATCAGCCCCAGCATTTT.

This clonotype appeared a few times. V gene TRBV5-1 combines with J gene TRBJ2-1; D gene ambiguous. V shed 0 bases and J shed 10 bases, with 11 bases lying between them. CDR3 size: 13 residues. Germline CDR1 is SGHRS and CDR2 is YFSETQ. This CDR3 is CASSLVGYLEQFF. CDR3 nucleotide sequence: TGCGCCAGCAGCTTGGTGGGCTACCTGGAGCAGTTCTTC. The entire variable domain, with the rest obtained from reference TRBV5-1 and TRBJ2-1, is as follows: KAGVTQTPRYLIKTRGQQVTLSCSPISGHRSVSWYQQTPGQGLQFLFEYFSETQRNKGNFPGRFSGRQFSNSRSEMNVSTLELGDSALYLCASSLVGYLEQFFGPGTRLTVL.

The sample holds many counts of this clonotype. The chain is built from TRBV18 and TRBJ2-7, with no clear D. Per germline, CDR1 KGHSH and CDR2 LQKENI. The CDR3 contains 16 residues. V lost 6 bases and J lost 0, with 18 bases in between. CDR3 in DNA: TGTGCCAGCTCCCTACCACGAGGACGGAGCTCCTACGAGCAGTACTTC. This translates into CASSLPRGRSSYEQYF.

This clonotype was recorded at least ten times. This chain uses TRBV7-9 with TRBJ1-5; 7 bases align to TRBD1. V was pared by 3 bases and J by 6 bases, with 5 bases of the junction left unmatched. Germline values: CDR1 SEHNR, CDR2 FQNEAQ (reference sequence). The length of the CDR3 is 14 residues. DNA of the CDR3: TGTGCCAGCAGCTTGGGGCAGGGGGGTCAGCCCCAGCATTTT. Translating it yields CASSLGQGGQPQHF.

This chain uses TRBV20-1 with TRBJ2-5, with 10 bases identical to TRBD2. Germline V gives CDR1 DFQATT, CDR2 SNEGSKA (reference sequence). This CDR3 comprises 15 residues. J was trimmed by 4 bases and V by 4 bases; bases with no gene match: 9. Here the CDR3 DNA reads TGCAGTGCTACGCCCCCCCAGCGGGGGGGAGAGACCCAGTACTTC. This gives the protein CSATPPQRGGETQYF.

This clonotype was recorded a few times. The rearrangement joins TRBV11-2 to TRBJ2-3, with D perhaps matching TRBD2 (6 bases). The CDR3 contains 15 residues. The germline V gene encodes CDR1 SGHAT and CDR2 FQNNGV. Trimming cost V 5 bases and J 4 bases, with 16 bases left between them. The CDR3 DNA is TGTGCCAGCAGCCCCCGGGGGAGGAGCCCAGATACGCAGTATTTT. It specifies CASSPRGRSPDTQYF.

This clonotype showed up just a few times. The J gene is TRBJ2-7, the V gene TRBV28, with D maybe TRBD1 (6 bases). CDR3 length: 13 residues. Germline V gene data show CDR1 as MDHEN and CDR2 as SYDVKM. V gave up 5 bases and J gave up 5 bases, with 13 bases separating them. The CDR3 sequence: CASSRITGHEQYV. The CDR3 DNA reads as TGTGCCAGCAGTCGAATAACAGGGCACGAGCAGTACGTC.

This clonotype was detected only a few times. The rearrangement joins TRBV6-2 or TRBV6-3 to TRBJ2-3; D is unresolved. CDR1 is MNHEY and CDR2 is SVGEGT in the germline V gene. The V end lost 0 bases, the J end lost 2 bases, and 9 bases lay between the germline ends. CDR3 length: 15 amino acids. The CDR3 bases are TGTGCCAGCAGTTACTCCGAGACCGACACAGATACGCAGTATTTT. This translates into CASSYSETDTDTQYF.

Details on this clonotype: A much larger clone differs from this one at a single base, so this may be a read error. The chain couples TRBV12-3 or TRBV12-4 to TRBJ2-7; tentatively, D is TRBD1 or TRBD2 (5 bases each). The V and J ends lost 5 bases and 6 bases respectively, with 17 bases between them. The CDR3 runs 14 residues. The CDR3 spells CASSPPGPRSEQYV. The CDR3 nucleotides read TGTGCCAGCAGTCCTCCGGGACCCCGGTCCGAGCAGTACGTC.